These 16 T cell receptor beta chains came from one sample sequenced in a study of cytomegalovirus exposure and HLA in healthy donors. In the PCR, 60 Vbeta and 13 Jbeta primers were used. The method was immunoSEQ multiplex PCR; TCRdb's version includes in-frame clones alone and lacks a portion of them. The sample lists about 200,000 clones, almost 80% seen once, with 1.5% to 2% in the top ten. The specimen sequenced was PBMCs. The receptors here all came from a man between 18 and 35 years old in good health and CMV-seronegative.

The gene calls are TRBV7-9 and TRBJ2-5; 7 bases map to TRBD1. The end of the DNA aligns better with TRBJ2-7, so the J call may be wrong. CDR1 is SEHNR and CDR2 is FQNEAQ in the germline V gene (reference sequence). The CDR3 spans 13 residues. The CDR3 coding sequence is TGTGCCAGCAGCCACGGGACAGCCTACGAGCAGTACTTC. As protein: CASSHGTAYEQYF.

In DNA form, the CDR3 reads TGTGCCAGCAGCTTAGAGATGGGGGGAATTGGGCAGTATTTT. Its translation: CASSLEMGGIGQYF. This chain joins TRBV7-2 and TRBJ2-3; D is possibly TRBD2 (6 bases). The germline V and J ends were trimmed by 1 base and 11 bases, with 16 bases remaining between them. The CDR3 runs 14 residues. CDR1 and CDR2 (germline): SGHTA, FQGNSA.

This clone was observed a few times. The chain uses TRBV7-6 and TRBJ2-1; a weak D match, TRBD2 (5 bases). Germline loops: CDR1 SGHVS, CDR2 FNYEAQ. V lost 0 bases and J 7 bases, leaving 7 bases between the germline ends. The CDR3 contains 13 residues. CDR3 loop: CASSLAGRNEQFF. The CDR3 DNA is TGTGCCAGCAGCTTAGCGGGGAGAAATGAGCAGTTCTTC.

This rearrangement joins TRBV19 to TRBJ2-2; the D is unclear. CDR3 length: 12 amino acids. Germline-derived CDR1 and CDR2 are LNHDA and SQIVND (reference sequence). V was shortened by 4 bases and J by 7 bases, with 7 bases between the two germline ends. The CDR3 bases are TGTGCCAGTAGTAAGATGAGCGGGGAGCTGTTTTTT. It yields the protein CASSKMSGELFF.

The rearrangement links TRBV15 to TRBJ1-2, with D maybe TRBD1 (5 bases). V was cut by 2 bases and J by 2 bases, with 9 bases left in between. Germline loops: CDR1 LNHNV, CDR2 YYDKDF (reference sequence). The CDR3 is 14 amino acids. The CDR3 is CATSRPTGNYGYTF. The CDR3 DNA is TGTGCCACCAGCAGACCTACAGGAAACTATGGCTACACCTTC.

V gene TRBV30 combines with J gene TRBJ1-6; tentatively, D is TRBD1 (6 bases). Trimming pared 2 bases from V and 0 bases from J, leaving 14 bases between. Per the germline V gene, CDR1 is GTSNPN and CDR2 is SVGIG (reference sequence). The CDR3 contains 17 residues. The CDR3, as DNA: TGTGCCTGGAGTACTCCCAGGGGAAGCTCCTATAATTCACCCCTCCACTTT. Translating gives CAWSTPRGSSYNSPLHF.

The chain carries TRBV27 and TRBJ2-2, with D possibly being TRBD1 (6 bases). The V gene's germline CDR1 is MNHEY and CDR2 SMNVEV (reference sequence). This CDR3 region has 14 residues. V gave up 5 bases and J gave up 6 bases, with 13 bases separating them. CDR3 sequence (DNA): TGTGCCAGCAGTATACAGGGATATCCCGGGGAGCTGTTTTTT. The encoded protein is CASSIQGYPGELFF.

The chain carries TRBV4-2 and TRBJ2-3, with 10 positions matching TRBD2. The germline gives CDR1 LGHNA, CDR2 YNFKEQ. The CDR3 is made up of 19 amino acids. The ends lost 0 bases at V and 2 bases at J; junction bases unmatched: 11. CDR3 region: CASSQDPQTSGVPTDTQYF. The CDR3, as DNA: TGTGCCAGCAGCCAAGATCCCCAAACTAGCGGGGTCCCCACAGATACGCAGTATTTT.

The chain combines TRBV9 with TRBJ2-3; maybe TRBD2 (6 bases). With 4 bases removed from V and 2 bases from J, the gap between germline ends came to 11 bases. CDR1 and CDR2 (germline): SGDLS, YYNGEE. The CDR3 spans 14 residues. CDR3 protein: CASSSGLITDTQYF. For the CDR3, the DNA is TGTGCCAGCAGCTCGGGACTCATCACAGATACGCAGTATTTT. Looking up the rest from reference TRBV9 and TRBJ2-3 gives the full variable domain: DSGVTQTPKHLITATGQRVTLRCSPRSGDLSVYWYQQSLDQGLQFLIQYYNGEERAKGNILERFSAQQFPDLHSELNLSSLELGDSALYFCASSSGLITDTQYFGPGTRLTVL.

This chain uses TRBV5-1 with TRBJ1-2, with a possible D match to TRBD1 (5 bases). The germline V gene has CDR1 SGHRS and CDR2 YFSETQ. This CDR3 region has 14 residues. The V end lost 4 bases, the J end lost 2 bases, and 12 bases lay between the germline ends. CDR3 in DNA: TGCGCCAGCAGCCCAGTGGACATCAACTATGGCTACACCTTC. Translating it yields CASSPVDINYGYTF.

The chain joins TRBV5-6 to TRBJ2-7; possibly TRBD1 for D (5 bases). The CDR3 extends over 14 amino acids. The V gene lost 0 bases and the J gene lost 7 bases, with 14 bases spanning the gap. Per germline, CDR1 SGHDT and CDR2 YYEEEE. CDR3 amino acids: CASSLGGASLEQYF. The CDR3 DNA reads TGTGCCAGCAGCTTGGGTGGGGCGAGCTTGGAGCAGTACTTC.

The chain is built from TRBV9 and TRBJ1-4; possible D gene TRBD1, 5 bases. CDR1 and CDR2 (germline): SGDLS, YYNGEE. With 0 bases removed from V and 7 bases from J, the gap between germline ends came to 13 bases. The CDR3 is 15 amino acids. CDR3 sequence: CASSVERGLGEKLFF. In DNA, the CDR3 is TGTGCCAGCAGCGTAGAAAGGGGATTGGGTGAAAAACTGTTTTTT.

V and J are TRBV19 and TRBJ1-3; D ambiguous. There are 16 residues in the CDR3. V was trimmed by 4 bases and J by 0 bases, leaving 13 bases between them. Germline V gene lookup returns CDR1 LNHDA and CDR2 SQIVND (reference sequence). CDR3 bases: TGTGCCAGTAGTACTACACCGGGAACCTCTGGAAACACCATATATTTT. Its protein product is CASSTTPGTSGNTIYF.

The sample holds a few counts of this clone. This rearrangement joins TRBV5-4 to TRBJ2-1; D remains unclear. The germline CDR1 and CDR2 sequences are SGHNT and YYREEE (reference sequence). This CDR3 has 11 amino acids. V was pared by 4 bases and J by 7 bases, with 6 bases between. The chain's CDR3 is CASSVENEQFF. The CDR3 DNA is TGTGCCAGCAGCGTAGAAAATGAGCAGTTCTTC.

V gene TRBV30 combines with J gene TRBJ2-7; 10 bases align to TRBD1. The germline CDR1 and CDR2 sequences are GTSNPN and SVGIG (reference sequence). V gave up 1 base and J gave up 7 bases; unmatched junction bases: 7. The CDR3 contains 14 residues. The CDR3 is CAWSAGTGVAEQYF. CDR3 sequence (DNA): TGTGCCTGGAGTGCGGGGACAGGGGTAGCGGAGCAGTACTTC. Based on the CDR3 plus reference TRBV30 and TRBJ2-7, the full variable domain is SQTIHQWPATLVQPVGSPLSLECTVEGTSNPNLYWYRQAAGRGLQLLFYSVGIGQISSEVPQNLSASRPQDRQFILSSKKLLLSDSGFYLCAWSAGTGVAEQYFGPGTRLTVT.

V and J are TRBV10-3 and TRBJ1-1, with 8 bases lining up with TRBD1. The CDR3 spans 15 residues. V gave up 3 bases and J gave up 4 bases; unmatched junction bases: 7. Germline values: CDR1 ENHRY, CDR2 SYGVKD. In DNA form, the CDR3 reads TGTGCCATCAGTGACTCGGACAGGGTTGGCACTGAAGCTTTCTTT. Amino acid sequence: CAISDSDRVGTEAFF.